Described below is a single TCR gamma chain sequence and its context. With a much larger clone just one base away, this may be a read error. These data originate in a study of gamma-delta T cells after stem cell transplantation. Germline lookup yields CDR1 EGSNGY and CDR2 YDSYNSKV. The CDR3 spans 16 residues. TCRdb reapplied CATT to the RT-PCR reads. The table lists 500 to 700 gamma-chain clones, approximately 20% of them singletons, with about 50% in the top ten. The origin of this receptor is a human donor. It is not recorded whose cells these are; they may come from a transplant donor. Specimen: gamma-delta T cells. The V gene call is TRGV2, and the J gene call is absent. DNA for the CDR3: TGTGCCACCTGGGACGGGACCTTCGGGCGTGATTGGATCGAGACGTTT. Translation: CATWDGTFGRDWIETF.